The clone carrying this T cell receptor (beta chain) was seen a few times. For the second PCR, which ran for roughly 6 to 12 cycles, a sample-barcoded 5' primer and a J-beta primer mix were used. Via MiXCR, TCRdb re-called the 5' RACE reads, giving one row per CDR3 protein. Among more than 450,000 distinct CDR3 sequences listed, 27% were seen once. The data are from a study of blood T cells in healthy people across ages. This CDR3 is built from 15 residues. J gave up 3 bases and V 5 bases, and 5 bases lay outside the gene matches. Looked up from germline, CDR1 is SGHAT and CDR2 is FQNNGV. This sample also appeared in a second study, on T cells of mothers and their children. That work contributes: Sequencing got over 8 million TCR beta CDR3 reads from each mother and about 2.9 million from each child.

V and J are TRBV11-2 and TRBJ1-4; 8 nucleotides agree with TRBD1. This receptor was taken from a boy between 2 and 10 years old in good health. Sample: blood. CDR3 region: CASSVRTGSNEKLFF. The CDR3 DNA is TGTGCCAGCAGCGTCCGGACAGGGTCTAATGAAAAACTGTTTTTT.